The following is a TCR beta chain sequence with its context. Its antigen is currently unknown. This sample is drawn from a study of OX40 agonist ivuxolimab in advanced cancers. For the study at large: A mean age of about 56 years, range 23 to 79, was recorded, and roughly 80% were male. Of the patients, three showed partial responses, one with hepatocellular carcinoma and two with cutaneous melanoma.

Study-wide results and limits: Still undetermined is the antigen specificity of the expanded peripheral T cells.

The CDR3 covers 15 residues. Germline V gene lookup returns CDR1 MNHEY and CDR2 SVGAGI. Between the trimmed V and J ends, which lost 0 bases and 0 bases, there was a span of 9 bases. Autoimmune disease history or systemic immunosuppression disqualified patients. Data came from immunoSEQ multiplex PCR; TCRdb stores just in-frame clones and leaves some out. The data show 30,000 or so clones, approximately 80% seen once. The chain uses TRBV6-5 and TRBJ2-7, with no clear D. The material was CD4+ or CD8+ T cells sorted from blood, obtained in a trial of the OX40 agonist ivuxolimab. The source is an adult with an advanced solid tumor such as melanoma, head and neck, liver or kidney cancer. Here the CDR3 reads CASSYSNQASYEQYF. CDR3 nucleotide sequence: TGTGCCAGCAGTTACTCGAATCAAGCCTCCTACGAGCAGTACTTC.